This T cell receptor (beta chain) was observed in a study of blood T cell repertoires in COVID-19. In the study overall: There were acute and convalescent COVID-19 samples, and they came from the United States, Italy and Spain. In each case, the material was cDNA or gDNA derived from T cells, B-cell-depleted T cells, or PBMCs.

V lost 5 bases to trimming and J lost 7 bases, with 14 bases between them. Germline CDR1 and CDR2: MNHNY and SVGAGI (reference sequence). The CDR3 contains 13 residues. Original processing methods: Quantification of nucleated cells was approximated via reference gene primer amplification. Sequenced by immunoSEQ multiplex PCR; TCRdb stores in-frame clones only, minus some. The V and J calls and clone size were taken over from that table, and D and trimming were inferred from the DNA. The sample has approximately 140,000 clones; around 87% are singletons. This sequence joins TRBV6-6 and TRBJ1-1; D is possibly TRBD1 (6 bases). This receptor was obtained from a woman aged 55-69 years with active or convalescent COVID-19. Material: peripheral blood. The CDR3 spells CASSRDTRGEAFF. In nucleotides, the CDR3 is TGTGCCAGCAGTAGGGACACTCGTGGTGAAGCTTTCTTT.